A selection of T cell receptor beta chains follows, all from one sample in a study of cytomegalovirus exposure and HLA in healthy donors. Sequenced by immunoSEQ multiplex PCR; TCRdb stores in-frame clones only, minus some. This sample yields tens of thousands of clones, of which about 97% are seen a single time; roughly a tenth belongs to the top ten. The sample comprised PBMCs. These receptors were collected from a man aged 25 to 45 in good health and CMV-seropositive. CDR3s include the opening cysteine and the closing phenylalanine or tryptophan. D genes are given only for firm matches. The size entry is marked missing in some rows and otherwise reads once, few, many or a size class.

TRBD2 TRBJ2-4 TRBV4-3 - CASSPGGSGGLRIQYF TGCGCCAGCAGCCCGGGGGGAAGCGGGGGACTGAGGATTCAGTACTTC
TRBD1 TRBJ2-7 TRBV4-3 - CASSRGVGTGHEQYF TGCGCCAGCAGCAGGGGTGTCGGGACAGGGCACGAGCAGTACTTC
TRBD2 TRBJ2-7 TRBV5-1 - CASSLQLAGGPYEQYF TGCGCCAGCAGCTTGCAACTAGCGGGAGGGCCGTACGAGCAGTACTTC
- TRBJ2-1 TRBV4-2 - CASSQGGATSYNEQFF TGTGCCAGCAGCCAAGGGGGAGCCACCTCCTACAATGAGCAGTTCTTC
- TRBJ2-3 TRBV4-2 - CASSQDRRDTQYF TGTGCCAGCAGCCAAGATCGCAGAGATACGCAGTATTTT
- TRBJ1-1 TRBV19 - CASSLYRDTEAFF TGTGCCAGTAGTCTCTACCGCGACACTGAAGCTTTCTTT
TRBD1 TRBJ1-1 TRBV28 - CASSLTGGAVAFF TGTGCCAGCAGCCTGACAGGGGGCGCGGTAGCTTTCTTT
TRBD1 TRBJ2-1 TRBV7-9 - CASSLPGTGGGNEQFF TGTGCCAGCAGCTTACCGGGGACAGGGGGCGGGAATGAGCAGTTCTTC
- TRBJ2-1 TRBV27 - CASRVAVPSSYNEQFF TGTGCCAGCAGAGTAGCAGTACCCAGCTCCTACAATGAGCAGTTCTTC
TRBD2 TRBJ2-1 TRBV2 - CASRETSGVYNEQFF TGTGCCAGCAGGGAAACTAGCGGAGTCTACAATGAGCAGTTCTTC
TRBD2 TRBJ2-3 TRBV9 - CASSVLGGSTDTQYF TGTGCCAGCAGCGTACTCGGGGGGTCTACAGATACGCAGTATTTT
- TRBJ2-7 TRBV19 - CASSIVTVLKPYEQYF TGTGCCAGTAGTATCGTGACAGTACTAAAGCCCTACGAGCAGTACTTC
TRBD2 TRBJ2-7 TRBV30 - CAWSGRLAPGRSLYEQYF TGTGCCTGGAGTGGGAGACTAGCGCCCGGCCGATCCCTCTACGAGCAGTACTTC
TRBD1 TRBJ1-5 TRBV5-1 - CASSPGFLGQGNQPQHF TGCGCCAGCAGCCCGGGGTTTTTGGGACAGGGCAATCAGCCCCAGCATTTT
- TRBJ2-7 TRBV19 - CASHTSGTPYEQYF TGTGCCAGTCATACGTCAGGGACACCCTACGAGCAGTACTTC
TRBD2 TRBJ2-7 TRBV27 - CASSFGRASGRTTAPQYF TGTGCCAGCAGTTTTGGAAGGGCTAGCGGGAGGACAACAGCCCCGCAGTACTTC
TRBD1 TRBJ2-7 TRBV19 - CASSLMTGDSYEQYF TGTGCCAGTAGTCTCATGACAGGGGACTCCTACGAGCAGTACTTC
TRBD1 TRBJ2-4 TRBV19 once CASSRAGGLAKNIQYF TGTGCCAGTAGTAGGGCAGGGGGTTTGGCCAAAAACATTCAGTACTTC
- TRBJ2-1 TRBV7-2 - CASSSYRGGQFF TGTGCCAGCAGCTCTTACAGGGGAGGTCAGTTCTTC
TRBD1 TRBJ1-5 TRBV28 - CASRSGTVQPQHF TGTGCCAGCAGGTCCGGGACAGTTCAGCCCCAGCATTTT
TRBD1 TRBJ1-2 TRBV7-2 - CASSSHWNPGQGSYGYTF TGTGCCAGCAGCTCGCATTGGAACCCGGGACAGGGTAGCTATGGCTACACCTTC
- TRBJ1-5 TRBV6-1 - CASRQIGGPGPQHF TGTGCCAGCAGACAAATCGGGGGGCCGGGGCCCCAGCATTTT
TRBD2 TRBJ2-7 TRBV10-3 - CAIQGITGGPKGEQYF TGTGCCATCCAGGGCATAACGGGAGGCCCCAAGGGAGAGCAGTACTTC
- TRBJ2-1 TRBV4-2 - CASSQDRGNYNEQFF TGTGCCAGCAGCCAAGATAGGGGGAACTACAATGAGCAGTTCTTC
- TRBJ2-3 TRBV5-4 - CASSSGNLGARGDTQYF TGTGCCAGCAGCTCGGGAAACTTGGGGGCTAGGGGAGATACGCAGTATTTT
TRBD2 TRBJ2-1 TRBV9 - CASSVRLAGLEQFF TGTGCCAGCAGCGTGAGGCTAGCGGGGCTTGAGCAGTTCTTC
TRBD2 TRBJ2-1 TRBV10-2 - CASSESESGTVSNEQFF TGCGCCAGCAGTGAGTCGGAGAGCGGGACTGTAAGTAATGAGCAGTTCTTC
TRBD2 TRBJ2-7 TRBV7-9 - CASSLPGGRVYEQYF TGTGCCAGCAGCTTACCCGGCGGGAGGGTATACGAGCAGTACTTC
TRBD2 TRBJ2-5 TRBV5-1 - CASSLGLATQYF TGCGCCAGCAGCTTGGGACTAGCGACCCAGTACTTC
TRBD1 TRBJ2-7 TRBV15 - CATSRDPSGGGYEQYF TGTGCCACCAGCAGAGATCCCTCAGGGGGCGGTTACGAGCAGTACTTC
- TRBJ1-2 TRBV28 - CASSFQDSNLNYGYTF TGTGCCAGCAGTTTCCAAGACAGCAACCTAAACTATGGCTACACCTTC
TRBD1 TRBJ1-5 TRBV19 - CASSSTGEGQPQHF TGTGCCAGTAGCTCGACAGGGGAAGGCCAGCCCCAGCATTTT
TRBD1 TRBJ1-5 TRBV27 - CASSFQGQGNQPQHF TGTGCCAGCAGTTTCCAGGGACAGGGCAATCAGCCCCAGCATTTT
- TRBJ2-5 TRBV18 - CASSPAQETQYF TGTGCCAGCTCACCGGCTCAAGAGACCCAGTACTTC
TRBD2 TRBJ2-3 TRBV4-3 medium-sized CASSQVSGLARADTQYF TGCGCCAGCAGCCAAGTGTCAGGACTAGCCCGGGCAGATACGCAGTATTTT
- TRBJ1-1 TRBV4-2 - CASSPNKGQLNTEAFF TGTGCCAGCAGCCCAAACAAAGGACAGCTTAACACTGAAGCTTTCTTT
- TRBJ1-5 TRBV19 - CASTPGVNQPQHF TGTGCCAGTACGCCGGGGGTAAATCAGCCCCAGCATTTT
TRBD1 TRBJ2-7 TRBV28 once CASSGAGTGTFYEQYF TGTGCCAGCAGTGGAGCCGGGACAGGGACCTTCTACGAGCAGTACTTC
TRBD2 TRBJ2-1 TRBV5-1 - CASSSRTSSYNEQFF TGCGCCAGCAGCTCTAGGACTAGCTCCTACAATGAGCAGTTCTTC
- TRBJ1-5 TRBV6-5 - CAAGALEGNQPQHF TGTGCCGCAGGGGCCCTGGAGGGCAATCAGCCCCAGCATTTT
- TRBJ2-7 TRBV11-2 - CASSFGGGQYF TGTGCCAGCAGCTTTGGGGGCGGGCAGTACTTC
- TRBJ2-1 TRBV12-5 - CASGGGQNYNEQFF TGTGCTAGTGGTGGGGGACAAAACTACAATGAGCAGTTCTTC
TRBD2 TRBJ2-3 TRBV7-8 - CASSATVSGREPHTQYF TGTGCCAGCAGCGCCACGGTTAGCGGGAGGGAACCGCATACGCAGTATTTT
TRBD2 TRBJ2-2 TRBV27 - CASSLRSSGRTNSWELFF TGTGCCAGCAGTTTAAGGTCAAGCGGGAGAACGAACTCCTGGGAGCTGTTTTTT
- TRBJ1-2 TRBV20-1 - CSATKRYGYTF TGCAGTGCTACGAAGCGCTATGGCTACACCTTC
- TRBJ2-7 TRBV5-1 - CASSLAAGVYEQYF TGCGCCAGCAGCTTGGCGGCAGGGGTCTACGAGCAGTACTTC
TRBD1 TRBJ2-7 TRBV27 - CASSLSRAGGFREQYF TGTGCCAGCAGTTTGTCCCGGGCAGGGGGCTTCCGCGAGCAGTACTTC